This T cell receptor beta chain originates from a study of blood T cell repertoires in COVID-19. Study as a whole: Acute and convalescent COVID-19 specimens originated in the United States, Italy and Spain. In each case, the material was cDNA or gDNA derived from T cells, B-cell-depleted T cells, or PBMCs.

In germline, CDR1 is SGHRS, CDR2 YFSETQ. This CDR3 is built from 17 residues. After removal of 4 bases from V and 7 bases from J, the junction contained 12 bases not matched to a gene. This clone came up a few times. Original methodology: By means of reference gene primer amplification, nucleated cell counts were estimated. This table comes from immunoSEQ multiplex PCR, and its TCRdb copy is limited to in-frame clones, with some not included. That table gives V, J and clone size, and the DNA gave D and trimming. The sample records over 300,000 clones, roughly 83% being singletons. This TCR was sampled from a woman aged 45-65 years with acute or convalescent COVID-19. The sequenced sample was peripheral blood. The chain carries TRBV5-1 and TRBJ1-6, with TRBD1 matching over 9 bases. The CDR3 DNA is TGCGCCAGCAGCCCAACGGACAGGGGACGAGGGAATTCACCCCTCCACTTT. It yields the protein CASSPTDRGRGNSPLHF. The whole variable domain, remainder taken from reference TRBV5-1 and TRBJ1-6, is KAGVTQTPRYLIKTRGQQVTLSCSPISGHRSVSWYQQTPGQGLQFLFEYFSETQRNKGNFPGRFSGRQFSNSRSEMNVSTLELGDSALYLCASSPTDRGRGNSPLHFGNGTRLTVT.